A single sample gave rise to the 17 T cell receptor beta chains below, sequenced in a study of CD8 T cells in Susac syndrome. A quantity of 0.5 to 1 ug RNA underwent reverse transcription using random hexamers. Each CDR3 protein is one row after TCRdb ran MiXCR on the immunoSEQ multiplex PCR reads. The data hold about 210,000 distinct CDR3 sequences, with roughly 96% observed a single time. The sample consisted of CD4+ T cells from PBMCs. These receptors were collected from a human donor with multiple sclerosis.

J is TRBJ1-2 and V is TRBV30, with a possible D match to TRBD1 (5 bases). V lost 4 bases to trimming and J lost 4 bases, with 13 bases between them. The CDR3 is made up of 13 amino acids. Germline CDR1 reads GTSNPN; CDR2 reads SVGIG (reference sequence). The CDR3: CAWKGQFGYGYTF. In nucleotides, the CDR3 is TGTGCCTGGAAGGGGCAGTTTGGCTATGGCTACACCTTC.

The V and J genes are TRBV29-1 and TRBJ1-5; D remains unclear. V was shortened by 4 bases and J by 3 bases, with 10 bases between the two germline ends. CDR1 is SQVTM, CDR2 ANQGSEA, per germline. The CDR3 runs to 13 residues. This chain's CDR3 is CSVGLGYNQPQHF. DNA for the CDR3: TGCAGCGTTGGGCTTGGGTACAATCAGCCCCAGCATTTT.

The chain is built from TRBV20-1 and TRBJ1-2; possible D gene TRBD1, 5 bases. Trimming took 0 bases from V and 0 from J, leaving 8 bases between them. Germline CDR1 and CDR2: DFQATT and SNEGSKA (reference sequence). The CDR3 has 14 amino acids. As DNA, the CDR3 is TGCAGTGCTAGAGATCCCAGGGCTAACTATGGCTACACCTTC. Translated: CSARDPRANYGYTF.

This rearrangement joins TRBV3-1 to TRBJ2-6, with D possibly being TRBD2 (6 bases). Trimming removed 4 bases at V and 1 base at J, with 14 bases between. Germline V gene lookup returns CDR1 LGHDT and CDR2 YNNKEL (reference sequence). CDR3 length equals 17 residues. In DNA form, the CDR3 reads TGTGCCAGCAGCCCTTCTCGGCGGGGATCTGGGGCCAACGTCCTGACTTTC. Its translation is CASSPSRRGSGANVLTF. Together with reference TRBV3-1 and TRBJ2-6, the CDR3 gives the full variable domain: DTAVSQTPKYLVTQMGNDKSIKCEQNLGHDTMYWYKQDSKKFLKIMFSYNNKELIINETVPNRFSPKSPDKAHLNLHINSLELGDSAVYFCASSPSRRGSGANVLTFGAGSRLTVL.

V and J are TRBV29-1 and TRBJ1-5; D is undetermined. Germline loops: CDR1 SQVTM, CDR2 ANQGSEA. The CDR3 runs to 13 residues. V gave up 4 bases and J gave up 7 bases, with 14 bases separating them. The CDR3 nucleotides read TGCAGCGTTGGAGGACCCGGGAGCCAGCCCCAGCATTTT. It translates to CSVGGPGSQPQHF.

The chain is built from TRBV3-1 and TRBJ1-5; no clear D gene. The V gene's germline CDR1 is LGHDT and CDR2 YNNKEL (reference sequence). This CDR3 region has 15 residues. V lost 5 bases, J lost 0 bases, and 11 bases lay in between. This CDR3 reads CASSVDGNSNQPQHF. CDR3 nucleotide sequence: TGTGCCAGCAGCGTGGACGGAAATAGCAATCAGCCCCAGCATTTT. Based on the CDR3 plus reference TRBV3-1 and TRBJ1-5, the full variable domain is DTAVSQTPKYLVTQMGNDKSIKCEQNLGHDTMYWYKQDSKKFLKIMFSYNNKELIINETVPNRFSPKSPDKAHLNLHINSLELGDSAVYFCASSVDGNSNQPQHFGDGTRLSIL.

This clonotype occurred once. This sequence joins TRBV12-3 or TRBV12-4 and TRBJ2-1; no firm D call. Trimming stripped 2 bases from V and 9 bases from J, with 11 bases between. The CDR3 has 13 residues. The CDR3 loop is CASSLSIRIEQFF. The CDR3 DNA sequence: TGTGCCAGCAGTTTATCTATCCGTATTGAGCAGTTCTTC.

The chain recombines TRBV11-2 with TRBJ2-1; D is uncertain. The CDR3 has 12 residues. Germline CDR1 SGHAT, CDR2 FQNNGV. V dropped 3 bases and J dropped 10 bases, with 10 bases sitting between them. The CDR3 is CASSFYVHEQFF. CDR3 coding DNA: TGTGCCAGCAGCTTCTACGTACACGAGCAGTTCTTC.

The chain couples TRBV3-1 to TRBJ1-1; D gene ambiguous. The CDR3 is 13 residues long. Trimming left V 4 bases short and J 6 bases short, with 12 bases between. Germline assignment: CDR1 LGHDT and CDR2 YNNKEL (reference sequence). The CDR3 loop reads CASSPGLWAEAFF. The CDR3 coding sequence is TGTGCCAGCAGCCCTGGGTTATGGGCTGAAGCTTTCTTT.

This clonotype was picked up one time. V gene TRBV5-1 combines with J gene TRBJ2-7; TRBD2 might be the D (6 bases). V lost 5 bases and J 6 bases, leaving 9 bases between the germline ends. Germline values: CDR1 SGHRS, CDR2 YFSETQ. The CDR3 is made up of 11 amino acids. The CDR3: CASREGREQYF. The CDR3 DNA follows: TGCGCCAGCAGGGAGGGCCGCGAGCAGTACTTC.

This clonotype was recorded only once. CDR3 coding DNA: TGTGCCAGCAGCTTAGTGGGCTTCAACACTGAAGCTTTCTTT. Amino acid sequence: CASSLVGFNTEAFF. The rearrangement links TRBV7-2 to TRBJ1-1; D gene unclear. Trimming cost V 1 base and J 2 bases, with 8 bases left between them. The germline V gene encodes CDR1 SGHTA and CDR2 FQGNSA. The CDR3 runs 14 residues.

The V call is TRBV20-1, the J call TRBJ1-1; D is unclear. Germline values: CDR1 DFQATT, CDR2 SNEGSKA (reference sequence). The V end lost 8 bases, the J end lost 6 bases, and 13 bases lay between the germline ends. This CDR3 is built from 11 residues. CDR3 DNA: TGCAGTATCCGTTTTGTCGCTGAAGCTTTCTTT. Its protein is CSIRFVAEAFF.

The chain employs TRBV7-2 and TRBJ1-5; D might be TRBD1 (5 bases). Germline V gene lookup returns CDR1 SGHTA and CDR2 FQGNSA. With 5 bases removed from V and 5 bases from J, the gap between germline ends came to 13 bases. There are 14 residues in the CDR3. Here the CDR3 DNA reads TGTGCCAGCAGCCCCGGGGCCTGGGATCAGCCCCAGCATTTT. As protein: CASSPGAWDQPQHF.

The chain carries TRBV3-1 and TRBJ2-6; D remains ambiguous. Germline V gene sequence: CDR1 LGHDT, CDR2 YNNKEL (reference sequence). CDR3 length: 16 amino acids. Trimming took off 2 bases at V and 0 bases at J, with 8 bases between the two ends. The CDR3 loop reads CASSQRLSSGANVLTF. In nucleotides, the CDR3 is TGTGCCAGCAGCCAAAGGTTGAGCTCTGGGGCCAACGTCCTGACTTTC.

J is TRBJ2-1 and V is TRBV7-3, with no clear D. Trimming stripped 4 bases from V and 8 bases from J, with 12 bases between. The CDR3 loop spans 13 amino acids. Germline-derived CDR1 and CDR2 are SGHTA and FQGTGA. The CDR3 DNA reads TGTGCCAGCAGCTCCCCTATCCGCGATGAGCAGTTCTTC. Protein: CASSSPIRDEQFF.

This clonotype was observed once. The V call is TRBV7-9, the J call TRBJ1-5; D is unclear. The CDR3 consists of 13 residues. The V and J ends lost 1 base and 6 bases respectively, with 7 bases between them. The V gene's germline CDR1 is SEHNR and CDR2 FQNEAQ (reference sequence). In DNA, the CDR3 is TGTGCCAGCAGCTTAGAGGCGTCTCAGCCCCAGCATTTT. Translation: CASSLEASQPQHF.

The rearrangement links TRBV7-9 to TRBJ2-2; 9 bases align to TRBD2. The CDR3 length is 17 residues. Germline assignment: CDR1 SEHNR and CDR2 FQNEAQ (reference sequence). J was trimmed by 0 bases and V by 4 bases; bases with no gene match: 6. CDR3 in amino acids: CASSSARLAANTGELFF. CDR3 DNA sequence: TGTGCCAGCAGCTCCGCTCGACTAGCGGCGAACACCGGGGAGCTGTTTTTT.